Below, 20 T cell receptor beta chains from the same sample are listed, as sequenced in a study of T cells after posttransplantation cyclophosphamide. The protocol was immunoSEQ multiplex PCR, while the TCRdb copy is restricted to in-frame clones and leaves out a portion. The sample includes almost 35,000 clones, none of them occurring once. The sequencing sample was made of PBMCs. These TCRs come from a woman in her forties or fifties in good health and a related stem cell transplant donor.

This clone has ten or more counts. This rearrangement joins TRBV7-9 to TRBJ2-7, with D perhaps matching TRBD2 (6 bases). This CDR3 has 16 residues. Germline-derived CDR1 and CDR2 are SEHNR and FQNEAQ (reference sequence). Between the trimmed V and J ends, which lost 4 bases and 2 bases, there was a span of 18 bases. The DNA for the CDR3 is TGTGCCAGCAGCTCTTTTTCGGGGAGGACCACCTACGAGCAGTACTTC. This encodes CASSSFSGRTTYEQYF.

In this sample, this clone turned up many times. The V call is TRBV7-2, the J call TRBJ2-2, with D perhaps TRBD2 (7 bases). Trimming shortened V by 6 bases and J by 3 bases, and 14 bases separated the two germline ends. CDR3 length: 15 residues. In germline, CDR1 is SGHTA, CDR2 FQGNSA. The DNA of the CDR3 is TGTGCCAGCAGGGATAGGGGGGGGGACACCGGGGAGCTGTTTTTT. This translates into CASRDRGGDTGELFF.

This clone was counted at least ten times. This chain joins TRBV18 and TRBJ1-1, with D perhaps matching TRBD1 (5 bases). Germline V gene lookup returns CDR1 KGHSH and CDR2 LQKENI. V lost 6 bases and J lost 0, with 20 bases in between. This CDR3 is 17 amino acids long. In DNA form, the CDR3 reads TGTGCCAGCTCTTCAATATCGGGCGGGGGGATGAACACTGAAGCTTTCTTT. This translates into CASSSISGGGMNTEAFF.

In its sample, this clone was seen many times. V usage is TRBV19 and J usage is TRBJ2-3; maybe TRBD1 (6 bases). Trimming shortened V by 4 bases and J by 5 bases, and 13 bases separated the two germline ends. The CDR3 is 14 residues long. Germline V gene lookup returns CDR1 LNHDA and CDR2 SQIVND (reference sequence). The CDR3, as DNA: TGTGCCAGTAGTAGCACATCCAGGGGAGATACGCAGTATTTT. Translation: CASSSTSRGDTQYF.

This clone was observed many times. This chain links TRBV11-2 with TRBJ2-2, with D possibly matching TRBD2 (5 bases). Deletions cut 2 bases from V and 6 bases from J, with 16 bases between. CDR3 size: 16 residues. Germline CDR1 and CDR2: SGHAT and FQNNGV. The CDR3 region has the DNA TGTGCCAGCAGCTTACTAGCAGATCCCACCGCCGGGGAGCTGTTTTTT. Protein product: CASSLLADPTAGELFF.

This clone was recorded at least ten times. One end of the junction does not line up with germline, which may come from a read error. V is TRBV5-6 and J is TRBJ2-7; 7 positions agree with TRBD1. Germline CDR1 reads SGHDT; CDR2 reads YYEEEE. The CDR3 length is 13 residues. The CDR3 sequence: CASSDGTAPGPDF. The CDR3 nucleotides are TGTGCCAGCAGCGATGGGACAGCACCCGGACCGGACTTC.

This clone appeared many times. V usage is TRBV5-1 and J usage is TRBJ1-5; the D gene is possibly TRBD1 (5 bases). V shed 4 bases and J shed 2 bases, with 16 bases lying between them. Germline CDR1 SGHRS, CDR2 YFSETQ. The CDR3 has 16 amino acids. DNA of the CDR3: TGCGCCAGCAGCGTCGGAGGGGCCTCGGGCAATCAGCCCCAGCATTTT. The encoded protein is CASSVGGASGNQPQHF.

This chain uses TRBV11-3 with TRBJ2-3; D is possibly TRBD1 (6 bases). Trimming pared 5 bases from V and 3 bases from J, leaving 15 bases between. CDR1 and CDR2 from the germline V gene are SGHNT and YENEEA. The CDR3 is 15 amino acids. The CDR3 sequence is CASSAGTTSTDTQYF. In nucleotides, the CDR3 is TGTGCCAGCAGCGCCGGGACAACCTCTACAGATACGCAGTATTTT.

Only a few counts were recorded for this clone. The chain has TRBV29-1 and TRBJ2-1, with a weak D call TRBD2 (6 bases). The CDR3 is made up of 17 amino acids. The ends were cut back, 3 bases at V and 3 bases at J, with 21 bases in the middle. The germline gives CDR1 SQVTM, CDR2 ANQGSEA. CDR3 protein: CSVDKGRGNTGYNEQFF. CDR3 coding DNA: TGCAGCGTTGACAAGGGCCGCGGGAACACGGGCTACAATGAGCAGTTCTTC.

V gene TRBV30 combines with J gene TRBJ1-5, with 10 bases that match TRBD1. There are 16 residues in the CDR3. V lost 2 bases to trimming and J lost 5 bases; unmatched junction nucleotides: 9. From germline, CDR1 is GTSNPN and CDR2 SVGIG (reference sequence). The CDR3: CAWSLISGTGDQPQHF. The CDR3 DNA reads as TGTGCCTGGAGTTTAATCTCCGGGACAGGGGATCAGCCCCAGCATTTT.

This clone was observed at least ten times. The CDR3 nucleotides read TGCGCCAGCAGCCAAGAGGGGAGGAGCGGCAATGAGCAGTTCTTC. It specifies CASSQEGRSGNEQFF. The chain is built from TRBV4-1 and TRBJ2-1, with D tentatively TRBD2 (6 bases). Trimming took 0 bases from V and 6 from J, leaving 12 bases between them. There are 15 residues in the CDR3. Germline CDR1 reads MGHRA; CDR2 reads YSYEKL.

This clone came up many times. This sequence joins TRBV12-3 or TRBV12-4 and TRBJ1-5, with 10 bases fitting TRBD1. The CDR3 runs 16 residues. V lost 3 bases to trimming and J lost 0 bases; unmatched junction nucleotides: 2. CDR3 residues: CASSLGQGNSNQPQHF. Here the CDR3 DNA reads TGTGCCAGCAGTTTGGGACAGGGGAATAGCAATCAGCCCCAGCATTTT.

This clone came up many times. This chain joins TRBV7-9 and TRBJ2-7; TRBD1 aligns across 8 bases. CDR1 is SEHNR and CDR2 is FQNEAQ in the germline V gene (reference sequence). This CDR3 has 15 residues. V lost 1 base, J lost 4 bases, and 6 bases stayed unmatched. CDR3 coding DNA: TGTGCCAGCAGCTTAGTTCAGGGGGCGAAGTACGAGCAGTACTTC. This codes for CASSLVQGAKYEQYF.

This clone occurred many times. The CDR3 coding sequence is TGTGCCAGTAGTATAGCCGGAAGGGGTCAGCCCCAGCATTTT. Amino acids: CASSIAGRGQPQHF. This sequence joins TRBV19 and TRBJ1-5; D might be TRBD1 (5 bases). The germline CDR1 and CDR2 sequences are LNHDA and SQIVND (reference sequence). Trimming left V 1 base short and J 6 bases short, with 10 bases between. This CDR3 is built from 14 residues.

This clone was observed many times. An end of the junction does not agree with germline; a read error may underlie this. J is TRBJ1-5 and V is TRBV7-2, with D possibly TRBD1 on 6 matching bases. CDR1 and CDR2 (germline): SGHTA, FQGNSA. The CDR3 has 11 residues. Written as DNA, the CDR3 is TGTGCCAGCCGCTTCAGGGGGCCCCAGCATTTT. It is translated as CASRFRGPQHF.

There are a few counts of this clone. The J gene is TRBJ1-2, the V gene TRBV10-3; possibly TRBD1 for D (5 bases). Looked up from germline, CDR1 is ENHRY and CDR2 is SYGVKD. V was clipped by 3 bases and J by 7 bases, with 15 bases between them. This CDR3 contains 14 residues. Here the CDR3 reads CAISDPAGRTGYTF. CDR3 nucleotides: TGTGCCATCAGTGACCCAGCAGGGAGGACTGGCTACACCTTC.

This clone has ten or more counts. The rearrangement uses TRBV11-2 and TRBJ2-1; perhaps TRBD2 as D (6 bases). Trimming pared 4 bases from V and 13 bases from J, leaving 11 bases between. In germline, CDR1 is SGHAT, CDR2 FQNNGV. The CDR3 covers 11 residues. The CDR3 DNA reads as TGTGCCAGCAGCTCGGGACTGTCCCAGTTCTTC. Amino acid sequence: CASSSGLSQFF. The full variable domain, with the rest looked up from reference TRBV11-2 and TRBJ2-1, is EAGVAQSPRYKIIEKRQSVAFWCNPISGHATLYWYQQILGQGPKLLIQFQNNGVVDDSQLPKDRFSAERLKGVDSTLKIQPAKLEDSAVYLCASSSGLSQFFGPGTRLTVL.

This clone was recorded at least ten times. This chain joins TRBV7-6 and TRBJ1-1; D possibly corresponds to TRBD1 (5 bases). Germline CDR1 reads SGHVS; CDR2 reads FNYEAQ. The V gene lost 1 base and the J gene lost 3 bases, with 12 bases spanning the gap. The CDR3 covers 15 residues. The CDR3 nucleotides read TGTGCCAGCAGCTTAGGGGGGGTACAGTACACTGAAGCTTTCTTT. It specifies CASSLGGVQYTEAFF.

This clone showed up many times. V and J are TRBV10-1 and TRBJ2-7; TRBD2 matches 8 bases. The CDR3 totals 15 residues. Germline V CDR1 and CDR2: WNHNN, SYGVQD (reference sequence). Trimming removed 2 bases from V and 2 bases from J; junction bases left unmatched: 5. For the CDR3, the DNA is TGCGCCAGCAGTGAGACTAGCGGAGAGCCCTACGAGCAGTACTTC. Translating gives CASSETSGEPYEQYF.

This clone was found a few times. V gene TRBV6-5 combines with J gene TRBJ1-2; 10 nucleotides match TRBD1. CDR1 and CDR2 from the germline V gene are MNHEY and SVGAGI. V shed 5 bases, J shed 7 bases, and the junction held 10 bases outside the gene matches. CDR3 length: 15 residues. The chain's CDR3 is CASSLQPGTGVGYTF. CDR3 in DNA: TGTGCCAGCAGTCTCCAACCCGGGACAGGGGTTGGCTACACCTTC.